This is a list of T cell receptor beta chains from one sample in a study of Graves' ophthalmopathy and Graves' hyperthyroidism. TCRdb redid the calling of the multiplex PCR reads with MiXCR, one entry per CDR3 protein. The sample lists over 450,000 distinct CDR3 sequences, 13% to 15% occurring once. The source material was blood. These receptors were collected from a woman in her twenties or thirties with Graves' ophthalmopathy. CDR3s include the opening cysteine and the closing phenylalanine or tryptophan.

J gene,V gene,CDR3 protein
TRBJ2-6,TRBV12-3/TRBV12-4,CASSPTGRGANVLTF
TRBJ2-7,TRBV29-1,CSVEDTSVYEQYF
TRBJ1-2,TRBV28,CASSPIGSGGYGYTF
TRBJ2-2,TRBV27,CASSLLAGNTGELFF
TRBJ2-2,TRBV11-1,CASSLSLAGDNIEMNTGELFF
TRBJ1-2,TRBV12-3/TRBV12-4,CASSRWTGNYGYTF
TRBJ2-2,TRBV11-1,CASRNKAGQGPGELFF
TRBJ2-7,TRBV7-6,CASGRGLVWSGEQYF
TRBJ2-7,TRBV11-1,CASSLPLGTGRYEQYF
TRBJ2-7,TRBV20-1,CSARGGGTLSYEQYF
TRBJ2-7,TRBV7-8,CASSLEGQTYEQYF
TRBJ2-7,TRBV10-3,CAISGGMRGASYEQYF
TRBJ2-5,TRBV27,CASSSDGYVGSRETQYF
TRBJ1-2,TRBV24-1,CATSLGTDYGYTF
TRBJ2-6,TRBV7-7,CASTYNSGANVLTF
TRBJ2-2,TRBV20-1,CSANGGLRTGELFF
TRBJ2-7,TRBV12-3/TRBV12-4,CASAGTNYEQYF
TRBJ1-1,TRBV6-1,CASSEEGTGGTEAFF
TRBJ1-1,TRBV10-3,CATLGLTGGNTEAFF
TRBJ1-2,TRBV27,CASSFDRGKYGYTF
TRBJ2-4,TRBV28,CASSLPKDIQYF
TRBJ1-1,TRBV2,CASNVGQGAGGTEAFF
TRBJ1-2,TRBV12-5,CASGFKRRDYGYTF
TRBJ2-5,TRBV5-1,CASSFIAGGSETQYF
TRBJ1-1,TRBV27,CASSLTGSMNTEAFF
TRBJ1-1,TRBV24-1,CATSDPTRGATTEAFF
TRBJ1-1,TRBV6-5,CASDGRGAGAFF
TRBJ2-7,TRBV5-1,CASRKESYEQYF
TRBJ1-1,TRBV6-5,CASRALGGTEAFF
TRBJ2-5,TRBV12-3/TRBV12-4,CASSLLADQGTQYF
TRBJ2-2,TRBV12-5,CASGLVLGTASNTGELFF
TRBJ1-5,TRBV12-3/TRBV12-4,CASSPRGLVQPQHF
TRBJ2-7,TRBV13,CASSPPWSSYEQYF
TRBJ2-5,TRBV7-2,CASRLALAVQETQYF
TRBJ2-5,TRBV30,CALGLAGAGETQYF
TRBJ1-1,TRBV5-1,CASSFQGPEAFF
TRBJ2-5,TRBV5-8,CASSLVWGSLTETQYF
TRBJ2-5,TRBV11-2,CASSSPSGGGETQYF
TRBJ2-7,TRBV24-1,CATSGKMTRRYYEQYF
TRBJ2-7,TRBV5-5,CASNPPGQSYEQYF
TRBJ2-7,TRBV11-3,CASSLRWGAGEQYF
TRBJ1-1,TRBV28,CASSLWIGVNTEAFF
TRBJ1-5,TRBV6-2/TRBV6-3,CASTRDSSNQPQHF
TRBJ2-7,TRBV6-2/TRBV6-3,CASSDRTSGYYEQYF
TRBJ2-2,TRBV5-1,CASSPRDRAGELFF
TRBJ1-1,TRBV3-1,CASSQGAGDTEAFF
TRBJ1-2,TRBV29-1,CSVEGRANYGYTF
TRBJ1-6,TRBV12-3/TRBV12-4,CASSFLGFLNSPLHF
TRBJ1-6,TRBV28,CASSGRQGLSSPLHF
TRBJ2-6,TRBV27,CASSPDRGNGANVLTF
TRBJ2-7,TRBV20-1,CSARGGVLGGEQYF
TRBJ1-6,TRBV28,CASSLPPGDYNSPLHF
TRBJ2-7,TRBV27,CASTSGVPPYYEQYF
TRBJ1-1,TRBV6-1,CASINQDGSTEAFF
TRBJ2-5,TRBV20-1,CSASGVLAKEETQYF
TRBJ1-5,TRBV6-5,CASTQLGNRGNQPQHF
TRBJ1-1,TRBV29-1,CSVDMGNTEAFF
TRBJ2-7,TRBV3-1,CASSQYSGSFFDEQYF
TRBJ1-2,TRBV12-3/TRBV12-4,CASTKAGRVSYGYTF
TRBJ2-7,TRBV2,CASSRRRSYEQYF